Listed here is a single T cell receptor (beta chain). Its antigen is not known. The sample originates from a study of PD-1 blockade in classical Hodgkin lymphoma. Study outcomes and limitations: Repertoire difference causes, possibly disease activity or prior therapy, remain undefined. Baseline TCR diversity was reportedly lower in newly diagnosed patients than in healthy donors. It was reported as lower still in relapsed/refractory patients.

J gave up 6 bases and V 2 bases, and 4 bases lay outside the gene matches. The germline CDR1 and CDR2 sequences are GTSNPN and SVGIG (reference sequence). This CDR3 is 14 amino acids long. Profiling relied on immunoSEQ multiplex PCR, and the TCRdb table lists in-frame clones only, not all of them. The repertoire holds tens of thousands of clones, with more than 85% as singletons. Noted time point: newly diagnosed, previously untreated cHL patient sample. Thawed PBMCs were the source of CD4+ T cells, purified by magnetic negative selection. Researchers used newly diagnosed, untreated classical Hodgkin lymphoma PBMCs for comparison.

The specimen was CD4+ T cells from blood. The receptor was derived from a human donor with classical Hodgkin lymphoma. The gene calls are TRBV30 and TRBJ2-3; TRBD2 aligns across 11 bases. This CDR3 is CAWSNPSGGDTQYF. Written as DNA, the CDR3 is TGTGCCTGGAGTAATCCTAGCGGGGGGGATACGCAGTATTTT.